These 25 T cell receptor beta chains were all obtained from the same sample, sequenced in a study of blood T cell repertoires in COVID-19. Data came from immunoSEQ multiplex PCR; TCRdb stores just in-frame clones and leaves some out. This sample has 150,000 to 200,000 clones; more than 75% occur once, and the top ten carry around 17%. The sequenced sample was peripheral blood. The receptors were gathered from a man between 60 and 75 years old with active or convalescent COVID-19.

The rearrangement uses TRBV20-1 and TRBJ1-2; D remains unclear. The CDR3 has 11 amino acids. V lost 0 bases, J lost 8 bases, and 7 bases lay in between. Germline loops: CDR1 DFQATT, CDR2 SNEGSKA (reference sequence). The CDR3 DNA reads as TGCAGTGCTAGAGATCCGTTAGGCTACACCTTC. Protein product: CSARDPLGYTF.

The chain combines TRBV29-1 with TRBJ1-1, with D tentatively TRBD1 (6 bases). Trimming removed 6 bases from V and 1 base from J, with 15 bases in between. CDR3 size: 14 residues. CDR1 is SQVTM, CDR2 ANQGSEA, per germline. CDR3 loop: CSVAPGGANTEAFF. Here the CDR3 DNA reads TGCAGCGTCGCTCCGGGGGGCGCGAACACTGAAGCTTTCTTT.

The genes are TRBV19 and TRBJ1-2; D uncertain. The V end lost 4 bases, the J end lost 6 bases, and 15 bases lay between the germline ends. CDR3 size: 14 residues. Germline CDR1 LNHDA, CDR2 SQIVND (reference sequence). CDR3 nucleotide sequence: TGTGCCAGTAGTACCGGACTTAGGTTTGATGGCTACACCTTC. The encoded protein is CASSTGLRFDGYTF.

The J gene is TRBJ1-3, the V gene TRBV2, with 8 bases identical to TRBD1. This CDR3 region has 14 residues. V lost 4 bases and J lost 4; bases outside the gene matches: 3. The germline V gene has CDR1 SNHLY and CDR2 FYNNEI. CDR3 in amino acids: CASSGTGPGNTIYF. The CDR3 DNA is TGTGCCAGCAGTGGGACAGGGCCCGGAAACACCATATATTTT.

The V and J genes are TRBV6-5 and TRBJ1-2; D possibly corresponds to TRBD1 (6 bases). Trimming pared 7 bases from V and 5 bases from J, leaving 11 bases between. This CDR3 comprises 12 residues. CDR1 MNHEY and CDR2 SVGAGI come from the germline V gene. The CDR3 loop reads CASTQRGYGYTF. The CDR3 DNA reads TGTGCCAGCACCCAGAGGGGGTATGGCTACACCTTC.

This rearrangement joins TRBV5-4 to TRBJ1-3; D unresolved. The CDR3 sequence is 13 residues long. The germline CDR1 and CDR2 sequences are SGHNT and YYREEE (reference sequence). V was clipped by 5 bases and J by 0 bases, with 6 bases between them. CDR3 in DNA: TGTGCCAGCAGTTATTCCTCTGGAAACACCATATATTTT. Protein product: CASSYSSGNTIYF.

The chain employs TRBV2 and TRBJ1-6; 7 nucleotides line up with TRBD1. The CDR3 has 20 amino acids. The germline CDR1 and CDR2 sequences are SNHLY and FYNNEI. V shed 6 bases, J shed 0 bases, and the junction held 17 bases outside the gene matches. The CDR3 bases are TGTGCCAGCAGCTTATCAGCCTACAGGGGCCAAAGCTCCTATAATTCACCCCTCCACTTT. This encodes CASSLSAYRGQSSYNSPLHF.

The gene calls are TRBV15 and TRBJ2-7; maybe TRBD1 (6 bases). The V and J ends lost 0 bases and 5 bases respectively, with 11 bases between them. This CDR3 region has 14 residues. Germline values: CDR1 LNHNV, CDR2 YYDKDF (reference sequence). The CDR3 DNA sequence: TGTGCCACCAGCAGAGACAGGGGTCTCGACGAGCAGTACTTC. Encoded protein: CATSRDRGLDEQYF.

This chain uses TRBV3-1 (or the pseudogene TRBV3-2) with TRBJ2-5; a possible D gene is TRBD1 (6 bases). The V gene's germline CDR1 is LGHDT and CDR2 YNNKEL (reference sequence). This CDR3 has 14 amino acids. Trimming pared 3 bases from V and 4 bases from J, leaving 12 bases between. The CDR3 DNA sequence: TGTGCCAGCAGCCATCCTGCGACAGGAGAGACCCAGTACTTC. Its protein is CASSHPATGETQYF.

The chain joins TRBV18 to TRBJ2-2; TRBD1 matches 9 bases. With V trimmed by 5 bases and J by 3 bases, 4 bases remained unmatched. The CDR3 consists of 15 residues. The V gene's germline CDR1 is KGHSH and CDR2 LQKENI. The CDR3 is CASSTGGSDTGELFF. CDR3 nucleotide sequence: TGTGCCAGCTCAACAGGGGGCTCTGACACCGGGGAGCTGTTTTTT.

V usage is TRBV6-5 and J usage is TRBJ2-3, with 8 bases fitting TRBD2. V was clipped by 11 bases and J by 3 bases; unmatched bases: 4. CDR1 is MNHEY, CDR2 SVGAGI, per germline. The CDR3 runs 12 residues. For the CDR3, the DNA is TGTGCCGGAGCGGGAGAAACAGATACGCAGTATTTT. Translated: CAGAGETDTQYF.

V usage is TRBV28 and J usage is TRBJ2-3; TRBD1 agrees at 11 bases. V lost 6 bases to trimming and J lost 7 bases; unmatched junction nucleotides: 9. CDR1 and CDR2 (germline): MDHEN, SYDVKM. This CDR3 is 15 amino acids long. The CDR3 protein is CASRLDGQGAYTQYF. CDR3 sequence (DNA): TGTGCCAGCAGGCTAGATGGACAGGGGGCATATACGCAGTATTTT.

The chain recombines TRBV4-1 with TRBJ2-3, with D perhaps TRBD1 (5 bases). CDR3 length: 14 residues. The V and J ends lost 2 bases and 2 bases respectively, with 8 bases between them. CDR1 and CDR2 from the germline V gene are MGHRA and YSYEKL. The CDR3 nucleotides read TGCGCCAGCAGCCAAACCAGGGACACAGATACGCAGTATTTT. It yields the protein CASSQTRDTDTQYF.

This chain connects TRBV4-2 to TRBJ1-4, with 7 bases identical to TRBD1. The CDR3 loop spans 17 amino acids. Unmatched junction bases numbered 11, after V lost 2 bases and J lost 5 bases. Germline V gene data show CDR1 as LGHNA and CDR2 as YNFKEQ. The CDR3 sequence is CASSQIWDSPQNEKLFF. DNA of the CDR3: TGTGCCAGCAGCCAAATTTGGGACAGCCCGCAAAATGAAAAACTGTTTTTT.

CDR3 loop: CAIRKDREGHEQYF. The CDR3 region has the DNA TGTGCCATCAGGAAGGACAGGGAAGGTCACGAGCAGTACTTC. J is TRBJ2-7 and V is TRBV10-3; 8 bases line up with TRBD1. V shed 6 bases and J 5 bases; nucleotides not matched to a gene: 9. Germline V lookup: CDR1 ENHRY, CDR2 SYGVKD. There are 14 residues in the CDR3.

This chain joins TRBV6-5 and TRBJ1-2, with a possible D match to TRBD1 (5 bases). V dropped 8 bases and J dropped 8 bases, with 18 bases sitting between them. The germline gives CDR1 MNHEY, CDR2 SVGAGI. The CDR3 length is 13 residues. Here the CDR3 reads CASRYFQGGGYTF. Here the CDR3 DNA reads TGTGCCAGCCGGTACTTTCAGGGAGGGGGCTACACCTTC.

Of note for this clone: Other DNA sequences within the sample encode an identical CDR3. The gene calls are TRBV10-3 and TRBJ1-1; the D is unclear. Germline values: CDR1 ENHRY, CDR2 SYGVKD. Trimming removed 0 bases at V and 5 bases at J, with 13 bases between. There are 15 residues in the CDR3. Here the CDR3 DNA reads TGTGCCATCAGTGAGTCCAGAGGTCTGGGTACTGAAGCTTTCTTT. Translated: CAISESRGLGTEAFF.

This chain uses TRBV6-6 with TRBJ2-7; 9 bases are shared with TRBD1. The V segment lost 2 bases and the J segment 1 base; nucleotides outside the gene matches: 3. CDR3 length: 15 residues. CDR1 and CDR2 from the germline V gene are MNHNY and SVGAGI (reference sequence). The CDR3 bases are TGTGCCAGCAGTTACGTCGGACAGGGGTCCTACGAGCAGTACTTC. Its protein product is CASSYVGQGSYEQYF.

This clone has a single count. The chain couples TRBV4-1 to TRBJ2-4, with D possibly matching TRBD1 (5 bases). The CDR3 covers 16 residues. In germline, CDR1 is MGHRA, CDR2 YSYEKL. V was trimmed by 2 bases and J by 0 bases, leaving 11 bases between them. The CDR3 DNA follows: TGCGCCAGCAGCCAAACAGGTTACGTAGCCAAAAACATTCAGTACTTC. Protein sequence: CASSQTGYVAKNIQYF.

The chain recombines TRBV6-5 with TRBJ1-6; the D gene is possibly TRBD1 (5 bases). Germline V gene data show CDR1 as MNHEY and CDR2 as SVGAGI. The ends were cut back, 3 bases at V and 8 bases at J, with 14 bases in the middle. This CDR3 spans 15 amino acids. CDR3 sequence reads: CASSYRQGIYSPLHF. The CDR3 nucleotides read TGTGCCAGCAGTTATCGCCAGGGAATTTATTCACCCCTCCACTTT.

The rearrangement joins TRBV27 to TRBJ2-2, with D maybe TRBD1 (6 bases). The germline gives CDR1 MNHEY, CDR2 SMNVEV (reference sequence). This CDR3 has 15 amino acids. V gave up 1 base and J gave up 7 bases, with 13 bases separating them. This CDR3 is CASSLLSGVGGELFF. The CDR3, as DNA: TGTGCCAGCAGTTTATTATCAGGGGTAGGCGGGGAGCTGTTTTTT.

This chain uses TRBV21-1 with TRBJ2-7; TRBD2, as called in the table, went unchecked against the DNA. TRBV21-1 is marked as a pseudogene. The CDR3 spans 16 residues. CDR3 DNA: TGTGCCAGCAGCAAATTTCGGGTAGCGGGGGAATACGAGCAGTACTTC. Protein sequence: CASSKFRVAGEYEQYF.

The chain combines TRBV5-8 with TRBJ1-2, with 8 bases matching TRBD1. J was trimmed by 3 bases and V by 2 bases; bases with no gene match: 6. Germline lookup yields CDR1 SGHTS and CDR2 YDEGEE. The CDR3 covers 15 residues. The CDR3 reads CASSLNGQGHYGYTF. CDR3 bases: TGTGCCAGCAGCTTAAACGGACAGGGCCACTATGGCTACACCTTC.

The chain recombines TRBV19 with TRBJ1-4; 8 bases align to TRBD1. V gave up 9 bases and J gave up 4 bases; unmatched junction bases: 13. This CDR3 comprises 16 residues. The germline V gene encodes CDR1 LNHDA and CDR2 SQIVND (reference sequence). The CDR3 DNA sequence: TGTGCCAGCAAAAGAGTCCCTGACAGGGGTAATGAAAAACTGTTTTTT. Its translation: CASKRVPDRGNEKLFF.

CDR3 nucleotides: TGTGCCAGCAGCCGGACAGCCCTCCGGTACTTC. Its protein is CASSRTALRYF. The chain employs TRBV21-1 and TRBJ2-4; whether TRBD1, the table's D call, matches the DNA was not checked. TRBV21-1 has pseudogene status. This CDR3 contains 11 residues.